One sample yielded the 12 T cell receptor beta chains listed below, sequenced in a study of CXCR3-negative and CXCR3-positive naive CD8 T cells. Overall study findings and caveats: Hydrophobicity of TRB CDR3s was greater in CXCR3-positive naive cells than in CXCR3-negative naive cells.

5' RACE with UMI labels generated the TRB cDNA libraries. TCRdb re-called the 5' RACE reads; one entry per CDR3 protein, DNA not given. Its table records 140,000 to 150,000 distinct CDR3 sequences. No antigens are known for them. The sample taken for sequencing was naive CXCR3+ CD8+ T cells from blood. Subset meaning: CD45RO-CCR7+CD27+CD95- naive CD8+ T cells expressing CXCR3 (TNR3+). The origin of the receptors is a human donor in good health. Some clones in this sample may be carry-over from other donors' samples.

The chain carries TRBV19 and TRBJ1-1; as DNA is missing, the TRBD1 call by TCRdb cannot be tested. The CDR3 sequence is 15 residues long. Germline CDR1 LNHDA, CDR2 SQIVND (reference sequence). CDR3 residues: CASSPMTGGYTEAFF.

The J gene is TRBJ1-1, the V gene TRBV11-2. CDR3 size: 15 residues. Germline loops: CDR1 SGHAT, CDR2 FQNNGV. The CDR3: CASSSADRTDTEAFF.

The chain links TRBV9 to TRBJ2-5; there is no DNA to check the TCRdb D call of TRBD2. This CDR3 has 15 residues. Germline values: CDR1 SGDLS, CDR2 YYNGEE. CDR3 residues: CASSVTGTRGETQYF.

The chain joins TRBV7-9 to TRBJ2-1; TCRdb lists TRBD2, though no DNA is available to test this call. CDR3 length: 16 amino acids. Germline CDR1 is SEHNR and CDR2 is FQNEAQ (reference sequence). The CDR3 region is CASSLPLAGPAELQLF.

The chain employs TRBV7-9 and TRBJ1-1; the D call from TCRdb, TRBD1, cannot be confirmed without DNA. This CDR3 contains 18 residues. Germline lookup yields CDR1 SEHNR and CDR2 FQNEAQ (reference sequence). The CDR3 loop reads CASSDLGGVSTGNTEAFF.

The CDR3: CASSFIFRGNTEAFF. The V gene is TRBV12-3 or TRBV12-4, the J gene TRBJ1-1; TCRdb reports TRBD1, a call that lacks DNA to check it against. The CDR3 has 15 residues.

J is TRBJ1-2 and V is TRBV13. Per germline, CDR1 PRHDT and CDR2 FYEKMQ (reference sequence). The CDR3 is 14 amino acids. This CDR3 is CASSGTDGGYGYTF.

The V and J genes are TRBV6-2 or TRBV6-3 and TRBJ1-5; the TRBD1 assignment by TCRdb is unverifiable without DNA. CDR3 size: 14 residues. Germline V lookup: CDR1 MNHEY, CDR2 SVGEGT. The CDR3 is CASNQGAGNQPQHF.

This sequence joins TRBV29-1 and TRBJ2-5. The CDR3 loop spans 12 amino acids. Germline V gene lookup returns CDR1 SQVTM and CDR2 ANQGSEA. The CDR3 loop reads CSVETNQETQYF.

The V call is TRBV7-6, the J call TRBJ1-1; TCRdb designates TRBD1, a call that cannot be tested without DNA. CDR3 size: 15 residues. The V gene's germline CDR1 is SGHVS and CDR2 FNYEAQ. The CDR3 is CDSSLEAGGWTEAFF.

This chain connects TRBV25-1 to TRBJ2-1. Germline V gives CDR1 MGHDK, CDR2 SYGVNS. There are 14 residues in the CDR3. CDR3 protein: CASSGWASYNEQFF.

The V call is TRBV7-6, the J call TRBJ2-2; the TRBD2 assignment by TCRdb is unverifiable without DNA. The V gene's germline CDR1 is SGHVS and CDR2 FNYEAQ. The CDR3 contains 16 residues. The CDR3 region is CASSFSRTIITGELFF.